Listed below are T cell receptor beta chains from one sample, sequenced in a study of long-term antiretroviral therapy in people with HIV. Clones were read by immunoSEQ multiplex PCR, and TCRdb kept only the in-frame ones, dropping some. In the table there are roughly 40,000 clones, around 83% of which are singletons. The sequencing used unsorted PBMCs, collected 3.1 years after starting antiretroviral therapy. These receptor sequences come from a woman aged 50 to 65 with HIV. Both conserved end residues are part of each CDR3. The order of the fields is J gene, V gene, D gene, clone size, CDR3 protein, CDR3 DNA. D genes are given only for firm matches. The size entry is marked missing in some rows and otherwise reads once, few, many or a size class.

j_gene: TRBJ1-2; v_gene: TRBV9; d_gene: -; abundance: -; CDR3aa: CASTRGENYGYTF; CDR3nt: TGTGCCAGCACTCGAGGAGAAAACTATGGCTACACCTTC
j_gene: TRBJ2-5; v_gene: TRBV19; d_gene: -; abundance: -; CDR3aa: CASSPGTQETQYF; CDR3nt: TGTGCCAGTAGTCCAGGGACCCAAGAGACCCAGTACTTC
j_gene: TRBJ2-2; v_gene: TRBV10-3; d_gene: -; abundance: -; CDR3aa: CAISEVPLANTGELFF; CDR3nt: TGTGCCATCAGTGAGGTCCCGTTGGCGAACACCGGGGAGCTGTTTTTT
j_gene: TRBJ1-1; v_gene: TRBV18; d_gene: -; abundance: -; CDR3aa: CASSPPTSNTEAFF; CDR3nt: TGTGCCAGCTCACCACCAACCAGCAACACTGAAGCTTTCTTT
j_gene: TRBJ2-3; v_gene: TRBV2; d_gene: TRBD2; abundance: once; CDR3aa: CASSKGLALDTQYF; CDR3nt: TGTGCCAGCAGTAAGGGACTAGCCCTAGATACGCAGTATTTT
j_gene: TRBJ2-7; v_gene: TRBV9; d_gene: -; abundance: -; CDR3aa: CASSARFESYEQYF; CDR3nt: TGTGCCAGCAGCGCCCGGTTTGAAAGCTACGAGCAGTACTTC
j_gene: TRBJ1-1; v_gene: TRBV11-2; d_gene: -; abundance: -; CDR3aa: CASTTRGDTEAFF; CDR3nt: TGTGCCAGCACCACGAGGGGGGACACTGAAGCTTTCTTT
j_gene: TRBJ2-5; v_gene: TRBV2; d_gene: -; abundance: -; CDR3aa: CASSLQETQYF; CDR3nt: TGTGCCAGCAGCCTGCAGGAGACCCAGTACTTC
j_gene: TRBJ1-2; v_gene: TRBV9; d_gene: TRBD1; abundance: -; CDR3aa: CASSVRDRGGYGYTF; CDR3nt: TGTGCCAGCAGCGTAAGGGACAGGGGGGGCTATGGCTACACCTTC
j_gene: TRBJ2-2; v_gene: TRBV7-3; d_gene: -; abundance: -; CDR3aa: CASSLQGTGELFF; CDR3nt: TGTGCCAGCAGCTTACAGGGAACCGGGGAGCTGTTTTTT
j_gene: TRBJ2-3; v_gene: TRBV9; d_gene: TRBD2; abundance: -; CDR3aa: CASSVGGTSGGDTDTQYF; CDR3nt: TGTGCCAGCAGCGTAGGGGGGACTAGCGGGGGGGACACAGATACGCAGTATTTT
j_gene: TRBJ2-4; v_gene: TRBV7-9; d_gene: TRBD1; abundance: -; CDR3aa: CASSLDRGRYIQYF; CDR3nt: TGTGCCAGCAGCTTAGACAGGGGAAGATACATTCAGTACTTC
j_gene: TRBJ1-4; v_gene: TRBV2; d_gene: -; abundance: -; CDR3aa: CASSEGTPTNEKLFF; CDR3nt: TGTGCCAGCAGTGAAGGGACACCAACTAATGAAAAACTGTTTTTT
j_gene: TRBJ2-5; v_gene: TRBV20-1; d_gene: -; abundance: -; CDR3aa: CSARSTKTQYF; CDR3nt: TGCAGTGCTAGGTCGACCAAGACCCAGTACTTC
j_gene: TRBJ2-7; v_gene: TRBV27; d_gene: -; abundance: -; CDR3aa: CASSDSTGTYEQYF; CDR3nt: TGTGCCAGCAGTGACTCGACAGGAACCTACGAGCAGTACTTC
j_gene: TRBJ1-6; v_gene: TRBV5-6; d_gene: TRBD1; abundance: -; CDR3aa: CASSRTGEPYNSPLHF; CDR3nt: TGTGCCAGCAGCCGGACAGGTGAACCCTATAATTCACCCCTCCACTTT